This T cell receptor beta chain is from a study of T cells after yellow fever vaccination. TCRdb passed the 5' RACE reads through MiXCR, listing each CDR3 protein once. The repertoire holds more than 450,000 distinct CDR3 sequences, with about a fifth as singletons. General study results and limits: From the bulk population, abundant clonotypes could contaminate and appear within FACS-sorted repertoires.

The CDR3 extends over 18 amino acids. V lost 8 bases and J lost 0, with 25 bases in between. The germline gives CDR1 WSHSY, CDR2 SAAADI. This clonotype was counted only a few times. Its antigen is unidentified. Source: PBMCs, taken roughly 20 days after the first yellow fever vaccination. The TCR originated in a man younger than 30 who received the YFV17D yellow fever vaccine. The J gene is TRBJ1-1, the V gene TRBV10-2; unclear D gene. The CDR3 loop reads CASDPFKVTNQMNTEAFF. DNA of the CDR3: TGCGCCAGCGATCCCTTTAAGGTCACGAATCAGATGAACACTGAAGCTTTCTTT.